The entry below describes one T cell receptor (beta chain). This likely traces to a read error, being one base from a far larger clone. The record originates from a study of shared clonotypes between healthy human individuals. Sequencing was performed with immunoSEQ multiplex PCR; in TCRdb, only in-frame clones are kept and a portion is missing. The table shows over 850,000 clones, with about 80% occurring only once. The CDR3 consists of 15 residues. Germline loops: CDR1 MDHEN, CDR2 SYDVKM. Sequencing was done on a sample of memory CD4+ T cells from PBMCs. The subset: CD45RA-negative fraction. This sequence was found in a man between 18 and 29 years old in good health. Some clones in this sample may be carry-over from other donors' samples. J is TRBJ1-1 and V is TRBV28; 7 nucleotides agree with TRBD1. The CDR3 sequence is CASRGGPYRNTEALF. CDR3 in DNA: TGTGCCAGCAGAGGGGGCCCATATCGGAACACTGAAGCTCTCTTT.